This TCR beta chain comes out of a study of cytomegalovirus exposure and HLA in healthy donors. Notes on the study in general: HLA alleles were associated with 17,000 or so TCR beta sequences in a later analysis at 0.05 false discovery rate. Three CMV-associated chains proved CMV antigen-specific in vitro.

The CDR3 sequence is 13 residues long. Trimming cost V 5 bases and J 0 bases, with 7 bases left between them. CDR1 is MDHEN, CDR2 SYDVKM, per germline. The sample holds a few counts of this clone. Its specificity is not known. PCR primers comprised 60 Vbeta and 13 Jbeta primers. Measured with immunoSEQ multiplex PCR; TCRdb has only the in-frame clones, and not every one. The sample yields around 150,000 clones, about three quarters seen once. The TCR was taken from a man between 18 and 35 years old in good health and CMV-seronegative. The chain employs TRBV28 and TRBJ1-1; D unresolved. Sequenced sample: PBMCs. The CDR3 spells CASSPHMNTEAFF. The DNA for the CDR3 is TGTGCCAGCAGTCCACATATGAACACTGAAGCTTTCTTT.